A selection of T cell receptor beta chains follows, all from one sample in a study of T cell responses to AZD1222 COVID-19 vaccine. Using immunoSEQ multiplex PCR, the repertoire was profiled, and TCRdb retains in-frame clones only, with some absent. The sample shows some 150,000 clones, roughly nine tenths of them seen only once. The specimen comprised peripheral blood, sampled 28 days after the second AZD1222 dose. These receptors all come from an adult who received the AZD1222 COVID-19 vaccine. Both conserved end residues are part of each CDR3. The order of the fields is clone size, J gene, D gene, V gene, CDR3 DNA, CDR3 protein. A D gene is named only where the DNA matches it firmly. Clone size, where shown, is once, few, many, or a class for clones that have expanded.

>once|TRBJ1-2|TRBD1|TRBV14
TGTGCCAGCAGCCAAGACTTACTAGGGACAGGATCTAACTATGGCTACACCTTC
CASSQDLLGTGSNYGYTF
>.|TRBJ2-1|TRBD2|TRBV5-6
TGTGCCAGCAGCCGTACTAGCGGGATAGCCAATGAGCAGTTCTTC
CASSRTSGIANEQFF
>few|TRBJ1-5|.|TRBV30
TGTGCCTGGAGTGTGGGGTACAATCAGCCCCAGCATTTT
CAWSVGYNQPQHF
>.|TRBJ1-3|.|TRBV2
TGTGCCAGCGTGAGGGGTACAGGGGGAAACACCATATATTTT
CASVRGTGGNTIYF
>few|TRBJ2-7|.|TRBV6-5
TGTGCCAGCAGCCCAGGGGAATTCTACGAGCAGTACTTC
CASSPGEFYEQYF
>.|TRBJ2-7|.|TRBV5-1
TGCGCCAGCAGCTTGGAGGCGGAATCCTACGAGCAGTACTTC
CASSLEAESYEQYF
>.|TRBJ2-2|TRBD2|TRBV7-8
TGTGCCAGCAGCCCCGAACCCGGACTAGCGGGAGGCGACACCGGGGAGCTGTTTTTT
CASSPEPGLAGGDTGELFF
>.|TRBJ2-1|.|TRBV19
TGTGCCACTTCTACCGGGATTTACAATGAGCAGTTCTTC
CATSTGIYNEQFF
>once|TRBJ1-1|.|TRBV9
TGTGCCAGCAGCGTAGGTTACACGGGGAACACTGAAGCTTTCTTT
CASSVGYTGNTEAFF
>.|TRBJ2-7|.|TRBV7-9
TGTGCCAGCAGCTTAGGAGGGGCCTCCTACGAGCAGTACTTC
CASSLGGASYEQYF
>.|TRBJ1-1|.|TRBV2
TGTGCCAGCAGTGAACGGCCCGTAGACGTGAACACTGAAGCTTTCTTT
CASSERPVDVNTEAFF
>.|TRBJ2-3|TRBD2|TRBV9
TGTGCCAGCAGCGTCGGTAGACTAGCGAGCACAGATACGCAGTATTTT
CASSVGRLASTDTQYF
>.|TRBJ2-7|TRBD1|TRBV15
TGTGCCACCAGCAGAGATCAGGACAGGGCCTACGAGCAGTACTTC
CATSRDQDRAYEQYF
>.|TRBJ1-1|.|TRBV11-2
TGTGCCAGCAGCCCCGATTTTGGTAGGACTGAAGCTTTCTTT
CASSPDFGRTEAFF
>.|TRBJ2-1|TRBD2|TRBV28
TGTGCCAGCAGTTTGGGGGCTGCGGGGGGCTACAATGAGCAGTTCTTC
CASSLGAAGGYNEQFF
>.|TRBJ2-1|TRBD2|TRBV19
TGTGCCAGTAGTATAGATGGGACTAGCGGGACTAGTAATGAGCAGTTCTTC
CASSIDGTSGTSNEQFF